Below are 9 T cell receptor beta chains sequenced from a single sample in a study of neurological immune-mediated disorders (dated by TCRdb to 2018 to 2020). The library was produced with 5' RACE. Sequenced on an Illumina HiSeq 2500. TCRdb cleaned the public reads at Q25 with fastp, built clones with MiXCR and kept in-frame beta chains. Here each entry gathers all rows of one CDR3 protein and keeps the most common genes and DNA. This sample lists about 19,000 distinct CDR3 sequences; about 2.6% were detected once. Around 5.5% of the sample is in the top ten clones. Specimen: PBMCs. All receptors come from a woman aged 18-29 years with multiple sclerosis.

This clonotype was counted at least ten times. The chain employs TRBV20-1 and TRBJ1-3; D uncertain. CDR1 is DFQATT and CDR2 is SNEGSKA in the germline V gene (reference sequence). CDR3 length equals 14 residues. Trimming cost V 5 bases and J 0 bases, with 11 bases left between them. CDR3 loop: CSAPQSLSGNTIYF. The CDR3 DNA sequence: TGCAGTGCTCCACAGAGCCTCTCTGGAAACACCATATATTTT.

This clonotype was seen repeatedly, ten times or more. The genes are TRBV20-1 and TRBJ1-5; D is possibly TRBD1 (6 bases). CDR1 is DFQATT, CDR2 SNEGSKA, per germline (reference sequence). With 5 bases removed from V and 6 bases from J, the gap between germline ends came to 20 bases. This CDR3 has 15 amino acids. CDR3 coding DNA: TGCAGTGCTCGGTTCGGGGGGGCAGCGAGTCAGCCCCAGCATTTT. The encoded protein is CSARFGGAASQPQHF.

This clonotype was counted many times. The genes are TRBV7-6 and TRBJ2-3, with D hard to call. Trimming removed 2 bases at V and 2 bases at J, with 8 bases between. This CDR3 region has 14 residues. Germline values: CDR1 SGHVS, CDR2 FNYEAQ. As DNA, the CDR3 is TGTGCCAGCAGCTTAAGAAGTTCCACAGATACGCAGTATTTT. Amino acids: CASSLRSSTDTQYF.

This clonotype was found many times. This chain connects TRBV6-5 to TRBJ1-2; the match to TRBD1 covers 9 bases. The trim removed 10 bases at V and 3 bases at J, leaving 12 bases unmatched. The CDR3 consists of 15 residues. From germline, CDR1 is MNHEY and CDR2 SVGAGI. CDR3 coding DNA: TGTGCCACGGCCGGGACAGGGAATCCGGACTATGGCTACACCTTC. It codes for CATAGTGNPDYGYTF.

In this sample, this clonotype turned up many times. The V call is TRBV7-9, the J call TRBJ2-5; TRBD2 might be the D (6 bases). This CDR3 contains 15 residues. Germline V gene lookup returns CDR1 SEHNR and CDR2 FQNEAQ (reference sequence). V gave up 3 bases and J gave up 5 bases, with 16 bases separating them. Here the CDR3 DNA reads TGTGCCAGCAGCTTCAATTTTGGAGGGCGGGAGACCCAGTACTTC. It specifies CASSFNFGGRETQYF.

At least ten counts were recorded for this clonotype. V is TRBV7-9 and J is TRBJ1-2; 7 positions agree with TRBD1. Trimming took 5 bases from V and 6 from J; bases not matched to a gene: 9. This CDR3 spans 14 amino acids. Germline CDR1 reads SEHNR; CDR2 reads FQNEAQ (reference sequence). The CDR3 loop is CASSQMATGDGYTF. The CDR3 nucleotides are TGTGCCAGCAGCCAGATGGCCACAGGGGATGGCTACACCTTC.

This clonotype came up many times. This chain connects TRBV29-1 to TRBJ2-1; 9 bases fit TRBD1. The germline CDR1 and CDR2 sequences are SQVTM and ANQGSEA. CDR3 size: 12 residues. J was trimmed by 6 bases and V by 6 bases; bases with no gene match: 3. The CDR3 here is CSVPGQGNEQFF. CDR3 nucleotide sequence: TGCAGCGTACCGGGACAGGGCAATGAGCAGTTCTTC.

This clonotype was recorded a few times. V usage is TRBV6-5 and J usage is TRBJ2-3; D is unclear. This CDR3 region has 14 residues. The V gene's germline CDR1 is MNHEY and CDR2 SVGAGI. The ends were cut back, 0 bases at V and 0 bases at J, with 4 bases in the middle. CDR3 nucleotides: TGTGCCAGCAGTTACTCGCGGAGCACAGATACGCAGTATTTT. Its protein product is CASSYSRSTDTQYF.

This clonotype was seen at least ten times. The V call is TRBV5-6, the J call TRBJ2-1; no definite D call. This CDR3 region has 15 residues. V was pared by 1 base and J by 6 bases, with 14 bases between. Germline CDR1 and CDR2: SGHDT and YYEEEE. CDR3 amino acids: CASSLRTPLGNEQFF. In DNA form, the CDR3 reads TGTGCCAGCAGCTTGCGGACGCCCCTGGGCAATGAGCAGTTCTTC.